This T cell receptor beta chain was documented in a study of T cell responses to AZD1222 COVID-19 vaccine. Study as a whole: Pooled together were second doses at about 4 or about 12 weeks.

As for this clone: Antigen specificity is unknown.

The protocol was immunoSEQ multiplex PCR, while the TCRdb copy is restricted to in-frame clones and leaves out a portion. The sample contains about 100,000 clones, 80% to 95% of which appear only once. Study conclusions and caveats: Mapped onto spike, vaccine-associated CD4 TCRs spanned it and were dominant at 160-218 and 743-854. Donors were chiefly white British, with a greater number of females, and clonal diversity was perhaps underestimated.

The TCR originated in an adult in good health. The sample here was peripheral blood, taken on day 0 of AZD1222 vaccination.

Here the CDR3 reads CASSPWTGENTEAFF. In nucleotides, the CDR3 is TGTGCCAGCAGCCCATGGACAGGGGAGAACACTGAAGCTTTCTTT. The rearrangement joins TRBV7-6 to TRBJ1-1; 9 bases match TRBD1. The CDR3 consists of 15 residues. V was clipped by 5 bases and J by 1 base; unmatched bases: 5. Germline V gene data show CDR1 as SGHVS and CDR2 as FNYEAQ.